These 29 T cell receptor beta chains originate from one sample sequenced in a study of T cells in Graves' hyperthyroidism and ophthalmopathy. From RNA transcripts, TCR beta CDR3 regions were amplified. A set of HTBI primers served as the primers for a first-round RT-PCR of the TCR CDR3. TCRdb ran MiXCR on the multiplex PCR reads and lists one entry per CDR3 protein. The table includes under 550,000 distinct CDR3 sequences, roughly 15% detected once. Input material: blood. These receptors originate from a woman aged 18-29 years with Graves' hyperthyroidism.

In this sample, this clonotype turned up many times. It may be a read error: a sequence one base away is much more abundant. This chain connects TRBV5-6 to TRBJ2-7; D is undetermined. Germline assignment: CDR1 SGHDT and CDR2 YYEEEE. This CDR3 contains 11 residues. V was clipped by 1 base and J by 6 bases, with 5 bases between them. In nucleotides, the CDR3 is TGTGCCAGCAGCTTGTTCGGCGAGCAGTACTTC. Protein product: CASSLFGEQYF.

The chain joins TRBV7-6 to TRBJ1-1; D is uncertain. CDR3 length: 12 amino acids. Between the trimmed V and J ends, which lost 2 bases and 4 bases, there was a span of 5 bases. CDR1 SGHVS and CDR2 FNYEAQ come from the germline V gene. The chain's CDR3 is CASSLSPTEAFF. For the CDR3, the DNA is TGTGCCAGCAGCTTAAGTCCCACTGAAGCTTTCTTT.

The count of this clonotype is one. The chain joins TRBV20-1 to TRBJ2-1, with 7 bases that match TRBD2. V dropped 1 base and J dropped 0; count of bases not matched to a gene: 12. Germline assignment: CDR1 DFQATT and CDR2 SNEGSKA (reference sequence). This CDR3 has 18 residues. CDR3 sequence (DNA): TGCAGTGCTAGAGGACCAGATTCTAGCGGCCTCTCCTACAATGAGCAGTTCTTC. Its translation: CSARGPDSSGLSYNEQFF.

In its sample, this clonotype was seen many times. The CDR3 spells CASSLVDRLVGYTF. In nucleotides, the CDR3 is TGTGCCAGCAGCTTAGTGGACCGTTTAGTTGGCTACACCTTC. The rearrangement uses TRBV13 and TRBJ1-2; D is unresolved. The germline V and J ends were trimmed by 1 base and 7 bases, with 13 bases remaining between them. Germline V gives CDR1 PRHDT, CDR2 FYEKMQ (reference sequence). The CDR3 sequence is 14 residues long.

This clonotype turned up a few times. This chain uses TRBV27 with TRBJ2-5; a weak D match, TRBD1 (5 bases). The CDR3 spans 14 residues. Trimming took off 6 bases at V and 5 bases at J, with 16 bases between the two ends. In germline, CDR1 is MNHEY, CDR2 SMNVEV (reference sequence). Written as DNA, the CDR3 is TGTGCCAGCAGCCCACCCCAGGGAAGGGAGACCCAGTACTTC. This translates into CASSPPQGRETQYF.

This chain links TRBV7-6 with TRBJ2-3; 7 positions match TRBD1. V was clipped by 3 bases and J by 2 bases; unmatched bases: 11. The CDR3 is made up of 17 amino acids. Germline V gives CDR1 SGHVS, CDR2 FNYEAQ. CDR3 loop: CASSFYGQEINTDTQYF. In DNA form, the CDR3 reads TGTGCCAGCAGCTTTTACGGACAGGAGATAAACACAGATACGCAGTATTTT.

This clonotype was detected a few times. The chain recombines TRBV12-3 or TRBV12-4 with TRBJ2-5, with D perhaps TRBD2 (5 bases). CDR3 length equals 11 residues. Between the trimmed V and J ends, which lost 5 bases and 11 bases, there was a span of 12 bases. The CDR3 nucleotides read TGTGCCAGCAGTGAGGGCCCTTCTCAGTACTTC. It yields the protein CASSEGPSQYF.

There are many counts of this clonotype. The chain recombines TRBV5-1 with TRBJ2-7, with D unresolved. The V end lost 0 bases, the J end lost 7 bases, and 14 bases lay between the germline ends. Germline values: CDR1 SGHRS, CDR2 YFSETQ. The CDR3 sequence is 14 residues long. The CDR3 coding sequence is TGCGCCAGCAGCTTGGTAGTGAATATTGGGGAGCAGTACTTC. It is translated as CASSLVVNIGEQYF.

Here the CDR3 DNA reads TGCGCCAGCAGCCCCGGGACAGGGAGGCACAATGAGCAGTTCTTC. Amino acids: CASSPGTGRHNEQFF. This sequence joins TRBV4-3 and TRBJ2-1; 9 bases are a match to TRBD1. Germline lookup yields CDR1 LGHNA and CDR2 YSLEER. Trimming removed 4 bases from V and 5 bases from J; junction bases left unmatched: 6. CDR3 length equals 15 residues.

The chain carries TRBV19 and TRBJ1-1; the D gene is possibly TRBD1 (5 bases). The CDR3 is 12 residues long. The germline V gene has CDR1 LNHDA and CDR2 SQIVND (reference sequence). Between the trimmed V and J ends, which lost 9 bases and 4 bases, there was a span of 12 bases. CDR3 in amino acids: CASGTLPTEAFF. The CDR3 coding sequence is TGTGCCAGCGGGACTTTGCCCACTGAAGCTTTCTTT.

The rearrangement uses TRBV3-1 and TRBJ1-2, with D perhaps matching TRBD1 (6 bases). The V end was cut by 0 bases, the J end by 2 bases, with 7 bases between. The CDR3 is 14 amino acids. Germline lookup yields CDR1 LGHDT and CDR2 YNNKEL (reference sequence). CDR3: CASSQDGTNYGYTF. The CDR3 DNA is TGTGCCAGCAGCCAAGATGGGACAAACTATGGCTACACCTTC.

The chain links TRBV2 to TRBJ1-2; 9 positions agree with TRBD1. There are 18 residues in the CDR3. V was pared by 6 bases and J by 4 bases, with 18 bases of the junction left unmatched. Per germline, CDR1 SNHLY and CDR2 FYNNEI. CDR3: CASRPPIFGQGFGYGYTF. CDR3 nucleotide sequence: TGTGCCAGCAGGCCCCCCATCTTCGGACAGGGGTTCGGCTATGGCTACACCTTC.

The CDR3 here is CASSPAGVGNQPQHF. The DNA of the CDR3 is TGTGCCAGCTCCCCCGCAGGGGTAGGCAATCAGCCCCAGCATTTT. The genes are TRBV6-2 or TRBV6-3 and TRBJ1-5, with a tentative D call TRBD1 (6 bases). Germline loops: CDR1 MNHEY, CDR2 SVGEGT. The CDR3 has 15 amino acids. V shed 8 bases and J shed 2 bases, with 16 bases lying between them.

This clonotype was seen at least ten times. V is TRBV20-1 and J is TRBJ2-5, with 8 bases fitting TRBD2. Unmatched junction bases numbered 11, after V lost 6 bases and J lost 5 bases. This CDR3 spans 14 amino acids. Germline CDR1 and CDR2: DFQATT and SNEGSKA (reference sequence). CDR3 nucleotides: TGCAGTGCGAAGCTAGCGGGCCGACCGGAGACCCAGTACTTC. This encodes CSAKLAGRPETQYF.

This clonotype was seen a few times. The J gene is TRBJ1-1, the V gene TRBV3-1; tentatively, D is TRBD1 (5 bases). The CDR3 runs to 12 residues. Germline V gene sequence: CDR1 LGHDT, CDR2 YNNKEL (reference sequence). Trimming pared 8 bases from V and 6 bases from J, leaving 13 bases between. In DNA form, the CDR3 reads TGTGCCAGCCAAGCAGGGAGCGCTGAAGCTTTCTTT. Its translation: CASQAGSAEAFF.

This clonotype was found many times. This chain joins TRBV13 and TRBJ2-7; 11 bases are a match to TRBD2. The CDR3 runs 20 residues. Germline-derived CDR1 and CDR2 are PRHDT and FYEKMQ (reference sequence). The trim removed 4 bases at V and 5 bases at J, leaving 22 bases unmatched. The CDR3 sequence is CASSSSYIAGGPYNEDEQYF. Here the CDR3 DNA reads TGTGCCAGCAGCTCGTCTTATATAGCGGGAGGGCCTTACAACGAGGACGAGCAGTACTTC.

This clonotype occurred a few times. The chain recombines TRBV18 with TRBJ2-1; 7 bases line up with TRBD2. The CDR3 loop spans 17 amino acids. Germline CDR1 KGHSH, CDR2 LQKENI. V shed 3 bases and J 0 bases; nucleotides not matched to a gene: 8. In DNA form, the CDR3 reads TGTGCCAGCTCACCCGGGGGGTACAGGAGCTCCTACAATGAGCAGTTCTTC. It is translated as CASSPGGYRSSYNEQFF.

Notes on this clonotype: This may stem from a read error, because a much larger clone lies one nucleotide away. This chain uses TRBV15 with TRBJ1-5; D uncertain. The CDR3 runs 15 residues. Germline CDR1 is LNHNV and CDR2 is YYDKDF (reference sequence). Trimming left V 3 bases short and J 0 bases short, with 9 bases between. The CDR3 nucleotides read TGTGCCACCAGCAGCGCAGGTTTTAGCAATCAGCCCCAGCATTTT. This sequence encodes CATSSAGFSNQPQHF. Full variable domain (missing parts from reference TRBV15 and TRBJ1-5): DAMVIQNPRYQVTQFGKPVTLSCSQTLNHNVMYWYQQKSSQAPKLLFHYYDKDFNNEADTPDNFQSRRPNTSFCFLDIRSPGLGDTAMYLCATSSAGFSNQPQHFGDGTRLSIL.

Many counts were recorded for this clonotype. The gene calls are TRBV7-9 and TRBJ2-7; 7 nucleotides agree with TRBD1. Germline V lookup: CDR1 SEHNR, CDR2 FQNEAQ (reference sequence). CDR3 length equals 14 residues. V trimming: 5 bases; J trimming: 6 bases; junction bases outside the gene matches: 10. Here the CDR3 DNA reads TGTGCCAGCAGCGTGACAGGGTTAGGCACCGAGCAGTACTTC. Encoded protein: CASSVTGLGTEQYF.

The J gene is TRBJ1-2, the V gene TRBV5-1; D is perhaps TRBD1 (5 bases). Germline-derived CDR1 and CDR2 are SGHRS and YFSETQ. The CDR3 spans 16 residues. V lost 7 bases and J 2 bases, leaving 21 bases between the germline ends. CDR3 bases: TGCGCCAGCGACCTGGTGGGACCGAATGACAACTATGGCTACACCTTC. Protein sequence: CASDLVGPNDNYGYTF.

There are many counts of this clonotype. Here the CDR3 DNA reads TGTGCACTGTCGGGGGCGGATGGCTACACCTTC. Protein: CALSGADGYTF. V gene TRBV28 combines with J gene TRBJ1-2; D might be TRBD1 (6 bases). Germline lookup yields CDR1 MDHEN and CDR2 SYDVKM. CDR3 length: 11 residues.

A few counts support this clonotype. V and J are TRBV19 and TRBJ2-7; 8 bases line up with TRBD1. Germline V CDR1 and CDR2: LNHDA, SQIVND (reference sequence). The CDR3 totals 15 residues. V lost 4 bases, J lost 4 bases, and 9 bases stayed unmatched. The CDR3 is CASSTAGQGPYEQYF. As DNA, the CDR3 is TGTGCCAGTAGTACCGCCGGACAGGGCCCGTACGAGCAGTACTTC. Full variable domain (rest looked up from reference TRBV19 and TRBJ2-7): DGGITQSPKYLFRKEGQNVTLSCEQNLNHDAMYWYRQDPGQGLRLIYYSQIVNDFQKGDIAEGYSVSREKKESFPLTVTSAQKNPTAFYLCASSTAGQGPYEQYFGPGTRLTVT.

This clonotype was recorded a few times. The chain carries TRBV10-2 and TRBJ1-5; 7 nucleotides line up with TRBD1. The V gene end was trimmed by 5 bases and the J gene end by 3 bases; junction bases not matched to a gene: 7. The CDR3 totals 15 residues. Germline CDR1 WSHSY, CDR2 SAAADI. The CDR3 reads CASSFTGTVNQPQHF. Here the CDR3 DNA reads TGCGCCAGCAGTTTCACCGGGACAGTCAATCAGCCCCAGCATTTT.

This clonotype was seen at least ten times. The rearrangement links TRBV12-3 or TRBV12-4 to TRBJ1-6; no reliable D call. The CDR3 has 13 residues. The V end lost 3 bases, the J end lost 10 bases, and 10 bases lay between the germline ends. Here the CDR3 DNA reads TGTGCCAGCAGTTTTGGTTACTCATCACCCCTCCACTTT. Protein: CASSFGYSSPLHF.

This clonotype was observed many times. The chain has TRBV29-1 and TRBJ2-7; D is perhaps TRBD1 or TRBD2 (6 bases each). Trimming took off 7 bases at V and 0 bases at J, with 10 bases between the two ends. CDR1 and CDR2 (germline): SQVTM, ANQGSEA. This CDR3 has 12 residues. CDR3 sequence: CSAGDFSYEQYF. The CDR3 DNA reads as TGCAGCGCAGGGGACTTCTCCTACGAGCAGTACTTC.

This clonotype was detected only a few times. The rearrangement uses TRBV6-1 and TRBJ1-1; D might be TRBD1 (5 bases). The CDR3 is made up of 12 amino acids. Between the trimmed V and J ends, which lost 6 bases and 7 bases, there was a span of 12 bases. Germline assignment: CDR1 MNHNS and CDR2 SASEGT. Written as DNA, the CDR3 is TGTGCCAGCAGCCTATTGGGGGGTGAAGCTTTCTTT. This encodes CASSLLGGEAFF.

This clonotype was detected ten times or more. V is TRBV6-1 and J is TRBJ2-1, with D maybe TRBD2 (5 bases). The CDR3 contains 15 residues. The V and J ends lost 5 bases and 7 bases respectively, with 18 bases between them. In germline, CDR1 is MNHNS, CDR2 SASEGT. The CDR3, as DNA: TGTGCCAGCAGTCGGGAATCACCAGTCTGGAATGAGCAGTTCTTC. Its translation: CASSRESPVWNEQFF.

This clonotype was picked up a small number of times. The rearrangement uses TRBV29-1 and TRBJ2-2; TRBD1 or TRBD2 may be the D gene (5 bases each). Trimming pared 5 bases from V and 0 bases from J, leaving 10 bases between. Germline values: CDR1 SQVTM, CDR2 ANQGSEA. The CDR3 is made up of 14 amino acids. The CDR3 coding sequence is TGCAGCGTTTGGGGACCTACGAACACCGGGGAGCTGTTTTTT. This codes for CSVWGPTNTGELFF.

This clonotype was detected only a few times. The CDR3 region is CASHQVLREASEAFF. As DNA, the CDR3 is TGTGCCAGTCACCAGGTACTAAGGGAAGCCTCTGAAGCTTTCTTT. The V gene is TRBV28, the J gene TRBJ1-1; D is unclear. CDR1 and CDR2 (germline): MDHEN, SYDVKM. Trimming stripped 9 bases from V and 6 bases from J, with 23 bases between. This CDR3 spans 15 amino acids.